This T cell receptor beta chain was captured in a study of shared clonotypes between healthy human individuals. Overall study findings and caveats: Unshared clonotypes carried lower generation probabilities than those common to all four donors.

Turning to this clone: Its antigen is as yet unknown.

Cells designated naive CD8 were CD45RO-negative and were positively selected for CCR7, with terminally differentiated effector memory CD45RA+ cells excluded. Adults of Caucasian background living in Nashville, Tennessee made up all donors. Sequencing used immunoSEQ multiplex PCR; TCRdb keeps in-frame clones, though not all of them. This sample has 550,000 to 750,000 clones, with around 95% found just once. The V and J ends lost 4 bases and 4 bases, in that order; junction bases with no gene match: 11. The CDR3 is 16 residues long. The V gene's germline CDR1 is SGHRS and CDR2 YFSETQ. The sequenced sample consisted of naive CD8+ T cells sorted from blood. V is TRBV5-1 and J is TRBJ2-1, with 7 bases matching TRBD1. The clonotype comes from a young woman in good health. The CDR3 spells CASSVWTGEGYNEQFF. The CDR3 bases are TGCGCCAGCAGCGTCTGGACAGGCGAAGGATACAATGAGCAGTTCTTC.